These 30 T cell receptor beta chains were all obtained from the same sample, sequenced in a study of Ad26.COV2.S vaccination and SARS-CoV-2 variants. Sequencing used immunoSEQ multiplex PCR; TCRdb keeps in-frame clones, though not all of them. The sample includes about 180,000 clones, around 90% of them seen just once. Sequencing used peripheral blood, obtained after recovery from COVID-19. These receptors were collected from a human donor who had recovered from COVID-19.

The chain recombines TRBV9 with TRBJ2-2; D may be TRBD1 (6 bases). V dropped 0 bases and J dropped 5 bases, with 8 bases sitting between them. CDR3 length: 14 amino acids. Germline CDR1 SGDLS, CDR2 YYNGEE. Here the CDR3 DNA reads TGTGCCAGCAGCGTAGGAGGGGGTACCGGGGAGCTGTTTTTT. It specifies CASSVGGGTGELFF.

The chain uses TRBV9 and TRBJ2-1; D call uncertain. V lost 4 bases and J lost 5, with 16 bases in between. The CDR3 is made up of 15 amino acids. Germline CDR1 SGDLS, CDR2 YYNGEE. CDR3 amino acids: CASSPTRNADNEQFF. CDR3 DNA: TGTGCCAGCAGCCCGACACGAAACGCCGACAATGAGCAGTTCTTC. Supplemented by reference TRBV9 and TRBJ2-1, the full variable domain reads DSGVTQTPKHLITATGQRVTLRCSPRSGDLSVYWYQQSLDQGLQFLIQYYNGEERAKGNILERFSAQQFPDLHSELNLSSLELGDSALYFCASSPTRNADNEQFFGPGTRLTVL.

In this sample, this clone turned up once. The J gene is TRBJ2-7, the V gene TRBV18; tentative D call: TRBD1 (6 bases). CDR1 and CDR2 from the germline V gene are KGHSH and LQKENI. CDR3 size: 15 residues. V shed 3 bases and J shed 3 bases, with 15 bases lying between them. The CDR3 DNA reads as TGTGCCAGCTCACCCTACAGAGGGGGATTCTACGAGCAGTACTTC. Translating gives CASSPYRGGFYEQYF.

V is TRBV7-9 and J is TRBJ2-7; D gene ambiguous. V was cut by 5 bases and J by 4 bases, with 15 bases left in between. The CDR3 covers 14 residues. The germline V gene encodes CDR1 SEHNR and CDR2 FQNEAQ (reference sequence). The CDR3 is CASSPTTDRYEQYF. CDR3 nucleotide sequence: TGTGCCAGCAGCCCAACTACGGACCGGTACGAGCAGTACTTC.

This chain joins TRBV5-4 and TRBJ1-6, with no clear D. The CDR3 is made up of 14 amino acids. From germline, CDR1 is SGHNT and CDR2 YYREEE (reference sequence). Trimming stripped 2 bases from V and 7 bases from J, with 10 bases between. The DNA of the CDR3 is TGTGCCAGCAGCTTTCGGGGTAGCAATTCACCCCTCCACTTT. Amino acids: CASSFRGSNSPLHF.

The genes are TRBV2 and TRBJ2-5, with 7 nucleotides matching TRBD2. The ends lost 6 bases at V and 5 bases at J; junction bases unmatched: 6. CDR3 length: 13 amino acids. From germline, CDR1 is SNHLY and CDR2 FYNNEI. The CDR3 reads CASSGTIRETQYF. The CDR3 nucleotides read TGTGCCAGCAGCGGGACTATAAGGGAGACCCAGTACTTC.

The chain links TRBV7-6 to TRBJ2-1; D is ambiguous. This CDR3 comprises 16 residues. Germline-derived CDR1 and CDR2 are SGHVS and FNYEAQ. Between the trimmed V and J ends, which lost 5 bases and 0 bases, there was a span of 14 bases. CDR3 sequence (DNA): TGTGCCAGCAGCCCCCTTTCCCCGAACTCCTACAATGAGCAGTTCTTC. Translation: CASSPLSPNSYNEQFF.

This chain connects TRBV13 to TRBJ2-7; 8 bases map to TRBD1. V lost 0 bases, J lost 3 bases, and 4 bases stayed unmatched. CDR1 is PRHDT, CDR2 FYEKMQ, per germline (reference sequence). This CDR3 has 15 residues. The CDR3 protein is CASSLGKQGVYEQYF. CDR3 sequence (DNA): TGTGCCAGCAGCTTAGGAAAACAGGGGGTCTACGAGCAGTACTTC.

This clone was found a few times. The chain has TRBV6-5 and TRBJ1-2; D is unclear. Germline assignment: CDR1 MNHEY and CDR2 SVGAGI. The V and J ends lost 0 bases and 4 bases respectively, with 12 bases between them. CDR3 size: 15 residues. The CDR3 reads CASSYSREGAYGYTF. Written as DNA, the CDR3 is TGTGCCAGCAGTTACTCGCGGGAGGGAGCCTATGGCTACACCTTC.

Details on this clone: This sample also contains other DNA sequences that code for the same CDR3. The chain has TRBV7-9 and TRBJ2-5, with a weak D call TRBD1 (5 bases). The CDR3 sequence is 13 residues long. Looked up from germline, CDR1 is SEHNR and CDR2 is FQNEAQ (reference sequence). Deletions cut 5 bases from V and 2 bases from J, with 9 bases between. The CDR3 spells CASSLSGQETQYF. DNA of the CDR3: TGTGCCAGCAGCCTCTCAGGGCAAGAGACCCAGTACTTC.

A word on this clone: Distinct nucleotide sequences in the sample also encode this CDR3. The CDR3 spells CASSPTYNEQFF. The CDR3 DNA is TGTGCCAGCAGCCCCACTTACAATGAGCAGTTCTTC. The J gene is TRBJ2-1, the V gene TRBV7-9; no definite D call. The V gene's germline CDR1 is SEHNR and CDR2 FQNEAQ (reference sequence). V lost 5 bases and J lost 4, with 6 bases in between. The CDR3 contains 12 residues.

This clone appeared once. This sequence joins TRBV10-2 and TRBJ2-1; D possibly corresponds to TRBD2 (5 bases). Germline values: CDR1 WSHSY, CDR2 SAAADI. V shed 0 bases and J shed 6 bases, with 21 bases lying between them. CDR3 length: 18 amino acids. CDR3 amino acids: CASSESNSWPSPSNEQFF. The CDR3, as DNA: TGCGCCAGCAGTGAGTCGAATTCTTGGCCTAGCCCCAGCAATGAGCAGTTCTTC.

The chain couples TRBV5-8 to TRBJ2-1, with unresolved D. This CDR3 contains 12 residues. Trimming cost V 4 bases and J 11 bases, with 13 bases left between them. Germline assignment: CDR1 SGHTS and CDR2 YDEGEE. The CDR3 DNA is TGTGCCAGCAGCCCCCGGTGGGATAAGCAGTTCTTC. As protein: CASSPRWDKQFF.

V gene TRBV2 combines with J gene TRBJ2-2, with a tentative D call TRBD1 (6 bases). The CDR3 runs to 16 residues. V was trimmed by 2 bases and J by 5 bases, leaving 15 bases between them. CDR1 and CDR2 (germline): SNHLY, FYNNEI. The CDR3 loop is CASSEPPDSWTGELFF. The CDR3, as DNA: TGTGCCAGCAGTGAACCCCCGGACAGCTGGACCGGGGAGCTGTTTTTT.

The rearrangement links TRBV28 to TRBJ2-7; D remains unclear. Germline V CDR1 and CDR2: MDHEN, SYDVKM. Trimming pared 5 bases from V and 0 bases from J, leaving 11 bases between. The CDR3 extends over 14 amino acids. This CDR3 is CASSARPSSYEQYF. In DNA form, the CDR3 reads TGTGCCAGCAGTGCCCGTCCCAGCTCCTACGAGCAGTACTTC.

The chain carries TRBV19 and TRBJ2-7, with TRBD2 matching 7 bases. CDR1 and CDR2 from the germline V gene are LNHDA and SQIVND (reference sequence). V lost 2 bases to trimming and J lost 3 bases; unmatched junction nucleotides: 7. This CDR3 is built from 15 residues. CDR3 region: CASSITAGVSYEQYF. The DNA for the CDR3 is TGTGCCAGTAGTATAACGGCGGGAGTAAGCTACGAGCAGTACTTC. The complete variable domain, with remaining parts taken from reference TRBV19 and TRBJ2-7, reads DGGITQSPKYLFRKEGQNVTLSCEQNLNHDAMYWYRQDPGQGLRLIYYSQIVNDFQKGDIAEGYSVSREKKESFPLTVTSAQKNPTAFYLCASSITAGVSYEQYFGPGTRLTVT.

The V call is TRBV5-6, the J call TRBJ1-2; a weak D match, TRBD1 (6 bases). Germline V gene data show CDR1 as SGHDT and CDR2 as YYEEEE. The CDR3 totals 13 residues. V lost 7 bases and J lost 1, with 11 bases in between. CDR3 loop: CASGDNFNYGYTF. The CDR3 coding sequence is TGTGCCAGCGGGGACAACTTTAACTATGGCTACACCTTC.

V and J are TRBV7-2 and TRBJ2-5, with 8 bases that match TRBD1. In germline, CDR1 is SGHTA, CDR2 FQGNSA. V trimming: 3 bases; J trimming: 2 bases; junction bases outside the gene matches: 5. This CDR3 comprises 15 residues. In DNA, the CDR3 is TGTGCCAGCAGCTTCCAGACAGGGGTACAAGAGACCCAGTACTTC. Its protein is CASSFQTGVQETQYF.

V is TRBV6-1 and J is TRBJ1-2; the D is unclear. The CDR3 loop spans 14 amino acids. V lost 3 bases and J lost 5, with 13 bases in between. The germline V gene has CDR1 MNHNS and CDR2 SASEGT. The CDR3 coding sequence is TGTGCCAGCAGTGATTTCCCGGGGAGTTATGGCTACACCTTC. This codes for CASSDFPGSYGYTF.

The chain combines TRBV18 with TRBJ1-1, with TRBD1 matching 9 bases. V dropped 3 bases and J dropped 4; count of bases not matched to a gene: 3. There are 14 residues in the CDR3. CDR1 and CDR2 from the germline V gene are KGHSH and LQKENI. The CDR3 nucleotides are TGTGCCAGCTCACCCGACAGGGGGGGCACTGAAGCTTTCTTT. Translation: CASSPDRGGTEAFF.

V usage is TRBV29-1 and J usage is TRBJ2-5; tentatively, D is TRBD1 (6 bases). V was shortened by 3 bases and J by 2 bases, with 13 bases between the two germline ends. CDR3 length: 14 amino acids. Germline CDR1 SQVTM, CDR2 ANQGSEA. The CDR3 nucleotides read TGCAGCGTTGATATGGGACACTTTCAAGAGACCCAGTACTTC. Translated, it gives CSVDMGHFQETQYF.

The CDR3 region is CASTLLAGGLDTQYF. The CDR3 nucleotides are TGTGCCAGCACCTTACTAGCGGGGGGGCTCGATACGCAGTATTTT. The rearrangement links TRBV28 to TRBJ2-3, with 13 bases fitting TRBD2. J was trimmed by 6 bases and V by 7 bases; bases with no gene match: 7. From germline, CDR1 is MDHEN and CDR2 SYDVKM. This CDR3 has 15 residues.

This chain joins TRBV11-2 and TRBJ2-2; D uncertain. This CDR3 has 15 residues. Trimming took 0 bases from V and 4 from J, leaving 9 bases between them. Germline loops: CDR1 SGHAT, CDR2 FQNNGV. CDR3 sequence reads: CASSLDLARTGELFF. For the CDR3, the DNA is TGTGCCAGCAGCTTAGATTTGGCGCGCACCGGGGAGCTGTTTTTT.

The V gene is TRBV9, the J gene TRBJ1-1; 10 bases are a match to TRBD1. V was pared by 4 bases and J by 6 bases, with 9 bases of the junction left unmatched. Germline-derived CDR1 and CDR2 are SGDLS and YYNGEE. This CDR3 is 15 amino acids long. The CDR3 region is CASSPQTGGEAEAFF. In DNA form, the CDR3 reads TGTGCCAGCAGCCCTCAGACAGGGGGCGAGGCTGAAGCTTTCTTT.

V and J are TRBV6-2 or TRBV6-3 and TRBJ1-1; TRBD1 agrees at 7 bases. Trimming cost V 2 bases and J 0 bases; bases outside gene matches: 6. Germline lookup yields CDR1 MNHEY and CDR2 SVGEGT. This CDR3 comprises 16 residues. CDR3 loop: CASSYRGLNMNTEAFF. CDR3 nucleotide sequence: TGTGCCAGCAGTTACAGGGGGCTAAATATGAACACTGAAGCTTTCTTT.

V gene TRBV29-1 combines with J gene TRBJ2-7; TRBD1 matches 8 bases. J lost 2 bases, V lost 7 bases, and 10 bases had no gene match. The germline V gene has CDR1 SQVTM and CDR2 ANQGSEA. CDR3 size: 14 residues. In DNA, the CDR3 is TGCAGCGCCGTAGGGACAGGTCTTACCTACGAGCAGTACTTC. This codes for CSAVGTGLTYEQYF.

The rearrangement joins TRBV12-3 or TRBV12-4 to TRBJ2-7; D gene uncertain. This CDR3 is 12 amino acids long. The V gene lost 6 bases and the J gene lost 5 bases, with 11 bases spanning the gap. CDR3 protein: CASSPEQHEQYF. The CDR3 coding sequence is TGTGCCAGCAGCCCGGAGCAACACGAGCAGTACTTC.

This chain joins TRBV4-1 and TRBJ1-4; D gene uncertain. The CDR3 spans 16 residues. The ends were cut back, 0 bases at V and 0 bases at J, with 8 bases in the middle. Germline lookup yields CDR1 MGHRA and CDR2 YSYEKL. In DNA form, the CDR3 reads TGCGCCAGCAGCCAAGATCGGGCTGCAACTAATGAAAAACTGTTTTTT. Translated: CASSQDRAATNEKLFF.

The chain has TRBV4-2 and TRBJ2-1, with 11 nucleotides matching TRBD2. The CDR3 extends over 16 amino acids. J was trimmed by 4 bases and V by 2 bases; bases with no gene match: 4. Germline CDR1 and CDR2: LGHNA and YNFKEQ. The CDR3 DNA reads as TGTGCCAGCAGCCAATGGGGACTAGCGGATTACAATGAGCAGTTCTTC. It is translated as CASSQWGLADYNEQFF.

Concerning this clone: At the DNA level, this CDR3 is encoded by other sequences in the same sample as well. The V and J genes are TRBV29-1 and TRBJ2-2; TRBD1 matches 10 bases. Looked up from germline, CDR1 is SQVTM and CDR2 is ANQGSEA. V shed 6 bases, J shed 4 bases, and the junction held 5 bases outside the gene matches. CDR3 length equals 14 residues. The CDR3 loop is CSVRTGGSTGELFF. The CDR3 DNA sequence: TGCAGCGTCCGGACAGGGGGTTCCACCGGGGAGCTGTTTTTT.